What follows are 25 T cell receptor beta chains derived from one specimen sequenced in a study of blood T cells in healthy people across ages. It was with a sample-barcoded 5' primer and a J-beta primer mix that a second PCR of about 6 to 11 cycles was run. TCRdb used MiXCR to reprocess the 5' RACE reads, holding one entry per CDR3 protein. The data contain approximately 800,000 distinct CDR3 sequences, roughly 24% of them singletons. These same data were also listed under a study on T cells of mothers and their children.

Sequencing used blood. The receptors derive from a boy aged 5-17 years in good health.

This clonotype was detected a few times. Compared with germline, one end of the junction differs, possibly owing to a read error. The V gene is TRBV3-1, the J gene TRBJ2-7; TRBD1 aligns across 7 bases. The CDR3 has 15 residues. Per germline, CDR1 LGHDT and CDR2 YNNKEL (reference sequence). CDR3: CASSKSGTASYEQYF. The CDR3 coding sequence is TGCGCCAGCAGCAAATCCGGGACAGCATCCTACGAGCAGTACTTC.

The chain employs TRBV27 and TRBJ1-4; D gene unclear. Trimming removed 5 bases at V and 12 bases at J, with 16 bases between. The germline gives CDR1 MNHEY, CDR2 SMNVEV (reference sequence). The CDR3 totals 13 residues. CDR3 loop: CASSGVGRDELFF. The CDR3 DNA is TGTGCCAGCAGTGGGGTGGGCCGGGATGAACTGTTTTTT. The whole variable domain, remainder taken from reference TRBV27 and TRBJ1-4, is EAQVTQNPRYLITVTGKKLTVTCSQNMNHEYMSWYRQDPGLGLRQIYYSMNVEVTDKGDVPEGYKVSRKEKRNFPLILESPSPNQTSLYFCASSGVGRDELFFGSGTQLSVL.

This clonotype was counted a few times. The V call is TRBV30, the J call TRBJ1-1; TRBD1 is a possible D gene (6 bases). Germline loops: CDR1 GTSNPN, CDR2 SVGIG (reference sequence). The CDR3 is 12 residues long. Trimming took off 7 bases at V and 4 bases at J, with 13 bases between the two ends. CDR3 amino acids: CASRDTLTEAFF. In DNA form, the CDR3 reads TGTGCCTCGAGGGACACGCTCACTGAAGCTTTCTTT.

The rearrangement uses TRBV30 and TRBJ1-2, with D unresolved. V was trimmed by 0 bases and J by 8 bases, leaving 10 bases between them. CDR1 is GTSNPN and CDR2 is SVGIG in the germline V gene (reference sequence). This CDR3 comprises 12 residues. In DNA form, the CDR3 reads TGTGCCTGGAGTGTATTTCCCGGCGGCTACACCTTC. This translates into CAWSVFPGGYTF.

J is TRBJ2-5 and V is TRBV5-4; tentatively, D is TRBD2 (7 bases). The length of the CDR3 is 15 residues. Trimming shortened V by 0 bases and J by 5 bases, and 14 bases separated the two germline ends. Germline V gene lookup returns CDR1 SGHNT and CDR2 YYREEE (reference sequence). CDR3 protein: CASSLVAGARETQYF. The CDR3 nucleotides are TGTGCCAGCAGCTTGGTGGCGGGGGCCCGGGAGACCCAGTACTTC. Full variable domain (rest looked up from reference TRBV5-4 and TRBJ2-5): ETGVTQSPTHLIKTRGQQVTLRCSSQSGHNTVSWYQQALGQGPQFIFQYYREEENGRGNFPPRFSGLQFPNYSSELNVNALELDDSALYLCASSLVAGARETQYFGPGTRLLVL.

This chain links TRBV5-1 with TRBJ2-5, with 11 positions matching TRBD2. The J call is uncertain, as TRBJ2-1 better fits the DNA end. CDR1 and CDR2 from the germline V gene are SGHRS and YFSETQ. This CDR3 has 15 residues. CDR3 nucleotides: TGCGCCAGCAGCCTTCTTAGCGGGGGGGCTGGTGAGCAGTTCTTC. It yields the protein CASSLLSGGAGEQFF.

This chain connects TRBV28 to TRBJ1-5; no reliable D call. The CDR3 contains 15 residues. V lost 3 bases, J lost 8 bases, and 17 bases lay in between. Germline V CDR1 and CDR2: MDHEN, SYDVKM. The CDR3 sequence is CASSFPSFVGEPQHF. The CDR3 region has the DNA TGTGCCAGCAGTTTCCCATCATTTGTCGGGGAGCCCCAGCATTTT.

This clonotype was seen more than once but under ten times. The V and J genes are TRBV5-1 and TRBJ2-7, with a weak D call TRBD1 (6 bases). Per germline, CDR1 SGHRS and CDR2 YFSETQ. CDR3 length: 14 amino acids. V was clipped by 5 bases and J by 4 bases, with 16 bases between them. The CDR3 DNA reads TGCGCCAGCAGACTGGGGGCCACAAGTTACGAGCAGTACTTC. As protein: CASRLGATSYEQYF.

The chain recombines TRBV25-1 with TRBJ1-2; 10 positions match TRBD1. V was pared by 4 bases and J by 4 bases, with 6 bases of the junction left unmatched. The germline CDR1 and CDR2 sequences are MGHDK and SYGVNS. This CDR3 contains 15 residues. This CDR3 reads CASSGQGALGYGYTF. For the CDR3, the DNA is TGTGCCAGCAGTGGACAGGGGGCGCTTGGCTATGGCTACACCTTC.

The V and J genes are TRBV4-1 and TRBJ1-4; no clear D gene. Trimming stripped 4 bases from V and 0 bases from J, with 12 bases between. Looked up from germline, CDR1 is MGHRA and CDR2 is YSYEKL. CDR3 length equals 16 residues. The CDR3 loop reads CASSRSQTSTNEKLFF. The CDR3 region has the DNA TGCGCCAGCAGCCGCAGCCAGACTTCAACTAATGAAAAACTGTTTTTT.

This clonotype appeared a few times. The chain has TRBV28 and TRBJ2-5; D is ambiguous. The J call may be wrong; the DNA end is better matched by TRBJ2-7. This CDR3 has 16 residues. Per germline, CDR1 MDHEN and CDR2 SYDVKM. CDR3 sequence: CASSLGVTTLSYEQYF. The CDR3 coding sequence is TGTGCCAGCAGTTTAGGGGTCACAACACTCTCCTACGAGCAGTACTTC.

This chain connects TRBV10-1 to TRBJ2-3; tentative D call: TRBD1 (5 bases). V lost 4 bases and J lost 3, with 11 bases in between. Germline CDR1 WNHNN, CDR2 SYGVQD (reference sequence). The CDR3 spans 14 residues. The CDR3 nucleotides are TGCGCCAGCAGTGCGGCAGGGATGACAGATACGCAGTATTTT. Translating it yields CASSAAGMTDTQYF.

This clonotype was observed a handful of times. CDR3 in DNA: TGCAGTGCTAACCGGGACAGGGGAGTCTACGAGCAGTACTTC. The encoded protein is CSANRDRGVYEQYF. This rearrangement joins TRBV20-1 to TRBJ2-7; 10 bases map to TRBD1. Per the germline V gene, CDR1 is DFQATT and CDR2 is SNEGSKA (reference sequence). The CDR3 is 14 residues long. V lost 4 bases to trimming and J lost 3 bases; unmatched junction nucleotides: 6.

Here the CDR3 reads CASSALNGQDYGYTF. DNA of the CDR3: TGTGCCAGCAGCGCCCTCAACGGACAGGACTATGGCTACACCTTC. The rearrangement links TRBV7-2 to TRBJ1-2; 7 bases line up with TRBD1. Germline-derived CDR1 and CDR2 are SGHTA and FQGNSA. The CDR3 is 15 amino acids. Unmatched junction bases numbered 9, after V lost 5 bases and J lost 3 bases.

This rearrangement joins TRBV30 to TRBJ1-2, with D hard to call. The CDR3 is 13 residues long. V lost 3 bases, J lost 3 bases, and 11 bases lay in between. Per germline, CDR1 GTSNPN and CDR2 SVGIG (reference sequence). The CDR3 DNA is TGTGCCTGGAGGCGTACAGCGGACTATGGCTACACCTTC. Protein: CAWRRTADYGYTF.

This clonotype occurred a few times. CDR3 region: CASTSGQGGPNQPQHF. The CDR3 DNA sequence: TGTGCCAGCACCAGCGGACAGGGAGGCCCTAATCAGCCCCAGCATTTT. V gene TRBV12-3 or TRBV12-4 combines with J gene TRBJ1-5, with 8 bases identical to TRBD1. Unmatched junction bases numbered 12, after V lost 7 bases and J lost 4 bases. This CDR3 spans 16 amino acids.

This clonotype appeared a few times. The chain joins TRBV20-1 to TRBJ2-1, with D perhaps matching TRBD2 (7 bases). V was clipped by 3 bases and J by 1 base, with 10 bases between them. The CDR3 is 14 residues long. CDR1 is DFQATT and CDR2 is SNEGSKA in the germline V gene (reference sequence). CDR3: CSARGGASYNEQFF. The CDR3 coding sequence is TGCAGTGCTAGGGGGGGGGCTTCCTACAATGAGCAGTTCTTC.

This clonotype was seen a few times. J is TRBJ2-5 and V is TRBV10-3; 7 bases are a match to TRBD2. The germline V gene encodes CDR1 ENHRY and CDR2 SYGVKD. After removal of 4 bases from V and 4 bases from J, the junction contained 12 bases not matched to a gene. There are 16 residues in the CDR3. In nucleotides, the CDR3 is TGTGCCATCAGTGGCCCCACCGGGGGGTGGGGAGAGACCCAGTACTTC. It codes for CAISGPTGGWGETQYF.

This clonotype occurred a few times. The V gene is TRBV3-1, the J gene TRBJ2-2; 7 bases align to TRBD1. Per the germline V gene, CDR1 is LGHDT and CDR2 is YNNKEL (reference sequence). Losses at the gene ends were 4 bases for V and 7 bases for J; bases not matched to a gene: 12. The CDR3 spans 16 residues. The CDR3, as DNA: TGTGCCAGCAGCCCGCACGCCAGGGGGAAGTTCGGGGAGCTGTTTTTT. Its translation is CASSPHARGKFGELFF.

The V call is TRBV3-1, the J call TRBJ1-5; D is unresolved. Trimming stripped 4 bases from V and 0 bases from J, with 7 bases between. The V gene's germline CDR1 is LGHDT and CDR2 YNNKEL (reference sequence). The CDR3 runs 14 residues. CDR3 in DNA: TGTGCCAGCAGCCGAGGGCATAGCAATCAGCCCCAGCATTTT. This codes for CASSRGHSNQPQHF.

This clonotype was counted between two and nine times. V is TRBV29-1 and J is TRBJ1-2, with TRBD1 matching over 9 bases. Germline V gives CDR1 SQVTM, CDR2 ANQGSEA. The CDR3 is made up of 14 amino acids. With 6 bases clipped from V and 4 bases from J, the junction kept 9 bases outside the gene matches. The CDR3 region is CSVRAGQGSYGYTF. CDR3 sequence (DNA): TGCAGCGTCAGAGCGGGACAGGGATCCTATGGCTACACCTTC.

The chain combines TRBV6-6 with TRBJ2-5; 9 nucleotides agree with TRBD2. TRBJ2-1 explains the end of the DNA better; the J call may be wrong. CDR3 length: 14 residues. The germline CDR1 and CDR2 sequences are MNHNY and SVGAGI (reference sequence). The CDR3 coding sequence is TGTGCCAGCACTCAAGGGCGGGGGGGCAATGAGCAGTTCTTC. As protein: CASTQGRGGNEQFF.

This clonotype was picked up a small number of times. This chain connects TRBV27 to TRBJ2-3, with D perhaps being TRBD1 or TRBD2 (5 bases each). Germline CDR1 is MNHEY and CDR2 is SMNVEV (reference sequence). The ends were cut back, 8 bases at V and 2 bases at J, with 14 bases in the middle. This CDR3 spans 14 amino acids. The CDR3 region has the DNA TGTGCCAGCCTCAGGGTCGGGGACACAGATACGCAGTATTTT. It codes for CASLRVGDTDTQYF.

This clonotype was seen more than once but under ten times. This chain uses TRBV6-5 with TRBJ2-5; 12 bases are shared with TRBD2. This CDR3 is 13 amino acids long. The V segment lost 7 bases and the J segment 4 bases; nucleotides outside the gene matches: 1. CDR1 MNHEY and CDR2 SVGAGI come from the germline V gene. The CDR3 DNA follows: TGTGCCAGCAAGACTAGCGGGAGAGAGACCCAGTACTTC. It translates to CASKTSGRETQYF.

The rearrangement joins TRBV12-3 or TRBV12-4 to TRBJ1-2; D is unresolved. The CDR3 totals 13 residues. V lost 3 bases and J 8 bases, leaving 13 bases between the germline ends. The CDR3 spells CASSFLGKRGYTF. The CDR3 nucleotides read TGTGCCAGCAGTTTTCTGGGTAAAAGGGGCTACACCTTC.